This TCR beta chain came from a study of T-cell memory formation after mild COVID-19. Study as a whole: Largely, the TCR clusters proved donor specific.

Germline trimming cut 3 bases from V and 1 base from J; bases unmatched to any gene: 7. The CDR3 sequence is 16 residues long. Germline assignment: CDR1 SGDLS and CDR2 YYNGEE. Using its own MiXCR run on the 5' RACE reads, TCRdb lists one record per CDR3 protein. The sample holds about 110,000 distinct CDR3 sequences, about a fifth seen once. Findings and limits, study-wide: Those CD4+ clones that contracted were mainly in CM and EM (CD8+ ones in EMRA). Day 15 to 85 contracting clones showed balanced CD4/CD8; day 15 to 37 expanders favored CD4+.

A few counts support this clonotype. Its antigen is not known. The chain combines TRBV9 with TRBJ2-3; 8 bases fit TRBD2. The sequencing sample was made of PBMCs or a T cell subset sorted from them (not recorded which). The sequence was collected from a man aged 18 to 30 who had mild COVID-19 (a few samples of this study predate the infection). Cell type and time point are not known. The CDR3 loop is CASSAPPTSGTDTQYF. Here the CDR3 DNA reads TGTGCCAGCAGCGCGCCCCCGACTAGCGGCACAGATACGCAGTATTTT.